Included here is one T cell receptor beta chain sequence, with context. A junction end diverges from the germline sequence, so it may reflect a read error. The sample originates from a study of tumor-infiltrating lymphocytes in primary liver carcinoma. CDR1 and CDR2 (germline): MNHEY, SVGEGT. CDR3 length: 14 amino acids. The researchers produced TCR beta cDNA from approximately 540 ng total RNA with a constant-region primer. Sequencing libraries for TCR beta derived from three nested multiplex PCR rounds that used slightly modified ARM-PCR. TRBV1-TRBV30 forward primers and a C-beta reverse primer were used in the first two PCR rounds, which each ran for 10 cycles. Via MiXCR, TCRdb re-called the multiplex PCR reads, giving one row per CDR3 protein. Among approximately 20,000 distinct CDR3 sequences listed, about 75% were seen once. It was from 20-30 mg of unsorted bulk tissue that RNA and DNA were co-extracted. HBV chronically infected the treatment-naive patients.

The rearrangement joins TRBV6-2 or TRBV6-3 to TRBJ1-5, with D possibly TRBD1 on 5 matching bases. This clonotype was sampled from a woman in her 30s with primary liver carcinoma and hepatitis B virus infection. The sequenced sample was liver tumor tissue from sampling region 1. This sample's subset: tumor region T1, superior pole. CDR3 nucleotides: TGTACCAGCAGTTCGGCTGCAGGGATTCAACCCCAGCATTTT. It codes for CTSSSAAGIQPQHF.